This T cell receptor (beta chain) was observed in a study of T cells in Graves' hyperthyroidism and ophthalmopathy. Study outcomes and limitations: Researchers found most expanded thyroid clonotypes above 0.001 in blood as well.

Germline CDR1 is DFQATT and CDR2 is SNEGSKA (reference sequence). With V trimmed by 3 bases and J by 6 bases, 8 bases remained unmatched. The CDR3 contains 13 residues. To note about this clonotype: The antigen remains undetermined. A much larger clonotype is one base distant, so this may be a read error.

The investigators amplified TCR beta CDR3 regions from RNA transcripts. Primed by the HTBI set, a first-round RT-PCR was run on the TCR CDR3. MiXCR was run by TCRdb on the multiplex PCR reads, yielding one entry per CDR3 protein. The sample lists 500,000 to 800,000 distinct CDR3 sequences, nearly 45% seen once, with about 7.7% in the top ten. The source material was peripheral blood or thyroid tissue (not recorded which). The chain is built from TRBV20-1 and TRBJ2-7; 7 bases line up with TRBD1. The sequence was collected from an adult man with Graves' disease, either hyperthyroidism or ophthalmopathy (not recorded which). CDR3 sequence (DNA): TGCAGTGCTAGCCCTGACAGGGAACGCGAGCAGTACTTC. It translates to CSASPDREREQYF.